The next 28 T cell receptor beta chains were all read from a single sample in a study of control samples from healthy donors and cancer patients. Here immunoSEQ multiplex PCR was the method, and the copy in TCRdb shows in-frame clones only, minus some. Among 76,000 or so clones listed, roughly nine tenths were seen once. What was sequenced was PBMCs. Source of these receptors: a woman between 50 and 59 years old with colorectal cancer.

The V gene is TRBV6-6, the J gene TRBJ2-5; 7 bases fit TRBD1. Germline V gives CDR1 MNHNY, CDR2 SVGAGI (reference sequence). With 5 bases clipped from V and 5 bases from J, the junction kept 14 bases outside the gene matches. CDR3 length: 16 amino acids. The CDR3 region is CASSPGKTTGWETQYF. DNA of the CDR3: TGTGCCAGCAGTCCAGGAAAAACGACAGGGTGGGAGACCCAGTACTTC.

This chain uses TRBV30 with TRBJ1-2, with a possible D match to TRBD1 (5 bases). The germline CDR1 and CDR2 sequences are GTSNPN and SVGIG (reference sequence). This CDR3 has 12 residues. The V gene lost 0 bases and the J gene lost 7 bases, with 9 bases spanning the gap. CDR3 loop: CAWSVWGGGYTF. The CDR3 nucleotides read TGTGCCTGGAGTGTATGGGGGGGTGGCTACACCTTC.

The rearrangement uses TRBV9 and TRBJ2-1; 9 positions match TRBD2. The germline V gene has CDR1 SGDLS and CDR2 YYNGEE. V gave up 0 bases and J gave up 10 bases; unmatched junction bases: 14. The CDR3 is 17 residues long. Written as DNA, the CDR3 is TGTGCCAGCAGCGTAGGAAGTGGAGGAGCGGGGGGACCGGAGCAGTTCTTC. It is translated as CASSVGSGGAGGPEQFF. Full variable domain (rest looked up from reference TRBV9 and TRBJ2-1): DSGVTQTPKHLITATGQRVTLRCSPRSGDLSVYWYQQSLDQGLQFLIQYYNGEERAKGNILERFSAQQFPDLHSELNLSSLELGDSALYFCASSVGSGGAGGPEQFFGPGTRLTVL.

The chain links TRBV2 to TRBJ2-3; TRBD2 matches 10 bases. There are 15 residues in the CDR3. The junction had 3 bases not matched to a gene; V was cut back by 1 base and J by 5 bases. Germline-derived CDR1 and CDR2 are SNHLY and FYNNEI. CDR3 DNA: TGTGCCAGCAGTGAAGAGCGGGGGGGTGGAGATACGCAGTATTTT. Its protein product is CASSEERGGGDTQYF.

V gene TRBV2 combines with J gene TRBJ1-2, with a possible D match to TRBD1 (5 bases). V was trimmed by 6 bases and J by 3 bases, leaving 11 bases between them. This CDR3 has 13 amino acids. Germline CDR1 reads SNHLY; CDR2 reads FYNNEI. CDR3 sequence (DNA): TGTGCCAGCAGCATGGGGGGGGACTATGGCTACACCTTC. Protein sequence: CASSMGGDYGYTF.

V usage is TRBV5-5 and J usage is TRBJ1-6; tentatively, D is TRBD1 (5 bases). The ends were cut back, 3 bases at V and 6 bases at J, with 16 bases in the middle. CDR3 length equals 16 residues. CDR1 is SGHKS, CDR2 YYEKEE, per germline (reference sequence). CDR3 loop: CASSSPGSRGNSPLHF. The DNA of the CDR3 is TGTGCCAGCAGCTCCCCCGGATCGAGGGGTAATTCACCCCTCCACTTT.

The CDR3 region has the DNA TGTGCCAGCAGCTTAGGTCCACTCACAGATACGCAGTATTTT. Its protein product is CASSLGPLTDTQYF. This rearrangement joins TRBV7-2 to TRBJ2-3; D remains ambiguous. The CDR3 runs 14 residues. Trimming stripped 1 base from V and 2 bases from J, with 7 bases between. Germline V gene data show CDR1 as SGHTA and CDR2 as FQGNSA.

This chain connects TRBV29-1 to TRBJ2-3; 11 bases are shared with TRBD1. CDR3 length: 14 amino acids. The germline V gene has CDR1 SQVTM and CDR2 ANQGSEA. CDR3 DNA: TGCGGTCTTAGAGGACAGGGGGCGGCAGATACGCAGTATTTT. Translating gives CGLRGQGAADTQYF.

V is TRBV5-5 and J is TRBJ1-1; D unresolved. CDR1 is SGHKS and CDR2 is YYEKEE in the germline V gene (reference sequence). The CDR3 spans 14 residues. V gave up 1 base and J gave up 1 base, with 8 bases separating them. CDR3 in amino acids: CASSLLQQNTEAFF. The CDR3, as DNA: TGTGCCAGCAGCTTGCTCCAGCAGAACACTGAAGCTTTCTTT. The variable domain in full, with the rest retrieved from reference TRBV5-5 and TRBJ1-1, is DAGVTQSPTHLIKTRGQQVTLRCSPISGHKSVSWYQQVLGQGPQFIFQYYEKEERGRGNFPDRFSARQFPNYSSELNVNALLLGDSALYLCASSLLQQNTEAFFGQGTRLTVV.

The chain links TRBV10-2 to TRBJ2-7; TRBD1 might be the D (5 bases). Germline CDR1 WSHSY, CDR2 SAAADI. This CDR3 comprises 14 residues. V was pared by 6 bases and J by 2 bases, with 14 bases between. This CDR3 is CASSPRQRTYEQYV. The CDR3 bases are TGCGCCAGCAGCCCCCGACAGAGGACCTACGAGCAGTACGTC.

The V and J genes are TRBV18 and TRBJ2-1; no definite D call. Trimming took 10 bases from V and 7 from J, leaving 14 bases between them. The CDR3 is 12 residues long. From germline, CDR1 is KGHSH and CDR2 LQKENI. This CDR3 is CATTSGRNEQFF. CDR3 nucleotide sequence: TGTGCCACCACTTCGGGCCGTAATGAGCAGTTCTTC.

The V gene is TRBV4-1, the J gene TRBJ2-5; TRBD2 matches 12 bases. V was clipped by 3 bases and J by 2 bases; unmatched bases: 7. The CDR3 is made up of 17 amino acids. Germline lookup yields CDR1 MGHRA and CDR2 YSYEKL. The CDR3 loop reads CASSHRTSGDGQETQYF. The CDR3 DNA reads as TGCGCCAGCAGCCACCGGACTAGCGGGGACGGTCAAGAGACCCAGTACTTC.

The chain is built from TRBV9 and TRBJ1-2; 9 bases are shared with TRBD1. Germline assignment: CDR1 SGDLS and CDR2 YYNGEE. The CDR3 runs to 18 residues. The V and J ends lost 2 bases and 4 bases, in that order; junction bases with no gene match: 15. The CDR3 nucleotides read TGTGCCAGCAGCGTGGAACTCCCCGGGACAGGGAGTTTCTATGGCTACACCTTC. Its translation is CASSVELPGTGSFYGYTF.

The chain joins TRBV19 to TRBJ1-1; D is unresolved. Germline V gene lookup returns CDR1 LNHDA and CDR2 SQIVND (reference sequence). The CDR3 has 15 amino acids. The germline V and J ends were trimmed by 3 bases and 2 bases, with 13 bases remaining between them. The CDR3 reads CASSISGRGNTEAFF. In DNA form, the CDR3 reads TGTGCCAGTAGTATTTCCGGCAGAGGCAACACTGAAGCTTTCTTT.

The V and J genes are TRBV5-1 and TRBJ2-2; no clear D. V was trimmed by 0 bases and J by 0 bases, leaving 6 bases between them. In germline, CDR1 is SGHRS, CDR2 YFSETQ. The CDR3 totals 15 residues. This CDR3 reads CASSLVNANTGELFF. The CDR3 region has the DNA TGCGCCAGCAGCTTGGTAAATGCGAACACCGGGGAGCTGTTTTTT.

The V and J genes are TRBV30 and TRBJ2-3; 7 nucleotides match TRBD1. This CDR3 is 14 amino acids long. V lost 3 bases to trimming and J lost 2 bases; unmatched junction nucleotides: 5. From germline, CDR1 is GTSNPN and CDR2 SVGIG (reference sequence). The CDR3 DNA sequence: TGTGCCTGGAGGGGACAGATAAACACAGATACGCAGTATTTT. Amino acid sequence: CAWRGQINTDTQYF.

The chain combines TRBV29-1 with TRBJ1-2; D perhaps matches TRBD1 (5 bases). The CDR3 runs to 13 residues. V was pared by 3 bases and J by 14 bases, with 22 bases between. Looked up from germline, CDR1 is SQVTM and CDR2 is ANQGSEA. This CDR3 is CSVDFFGTTFFTF. The CDR3 bases are TGCAGCGTTGATTTCTTTGGGACCACCTTCTTTACCTTC.

The chain recombines TRBV28 with TRBJ1-1; D may be TRBD1 (5 bases). The CDR3 runs 15 residues. In germline, CDR1 is MDHEN, CDR2 SYDVKM. The V end lost 3 bases, the J end lost 0 bases, and 11 bases lay between the germline ends. The CDR3 here is CASSFNGALNTEAFF. The CDR3 DNA follows: TGTGCCAGCAGTTTCAATGGGGCGTTGAACACTGAAGCTTTCTTT.

The gene calls are TRBV19 and TRBJ1-3; 10 bases line up with TRBD1. The germline gives CDR1 LNHDA, CDR2 SQIVND (reference sequence). V shed 7 bases and J 4 bases; nucleotides not matched to a gene: 13. This CDR3 is built from 17 residues. The CDR3, as DNA: TGTGCCAGTACCCAAACTCGACAGGGGGCAGGAGGAAACACCATATATTTT. This sequence encodes CASTQTRQGAGGNTIYF.

The chain carries TRBV7-3 and TRBJ2-1, with D perhaps TRBD1 (5 bases). Trimming shortened V by 4 bases and J by 4 bases, and 8 bases separated the two germline ends. Per the germline V gene, CDR1 is SGHTA and CDR2 is FQGTGA. The CDR3 runs 13 residues. The CDR3 sequence is CASSSTGYNEQFF. DNA of the CDR3: TGTGCCAGCAGCTCCACAGGATACAATGAGCAGTTCTTC.

The V gene is TRBV5-6, the J gene TRBJ1-2; D is unclear. The CDR3 sequence is 12 residues long. CDR1 is SGHDT, CDR2 YYEEEE, per germline. Trimming stripped 6 bases from V and 4 bases from J, with 10 bases between. The CDR3 is CASNLGSYGYTF. As DNA, the CDR3 is TGTGCCAGCAACCTGGGCAGCTATGGCTACACCTTC.

The CDR3 protein is CASKVMAGKAYTF. The DNA for the CDR3 is TGTGCCAGCAAAGTAATGGCAGGGAAGGCCTACACCTTC. The J gene is TRBJ1-2, the V gene TRBV5-5; tentatively, D is TRBD1 (5 bases). Germline loops: CDR1 SGHKS, CDR2 YYEKEE (reference sequence). Trimming left V 6 bases short and J 10 bases short, with 19 bases between. This CDR3 is built from 13 residues.

For the CDR3, the DNA is TGTGCCAGCACGACAGGGGGAGAGGCCGGGGAGCTGTTTTTT. This translates into CASTTGGEAGELFF. The chain links TRBV28 to TRBJ2-2, with 9 bases aligning to TRBD1. This CDR3 comprises 14 residues. With V trimmed by 7 bases and J by 6 bases, 6 bases remained unmatched. Germline V gene sequence: CDR1 MDHEN, CDR2 SYDVKM.

CDR3 in DNA: TGTGCCAGCAGCGGGGCAGGGTTGGGAGAGACCCAGTACTTC. Residues: CASSGAGLGETQYF. J is TRBJ2-5 and V is TRBV6-5, with D perhaps matching TRBD1 or TRBD2 (5 bases each). The CDR3 is 14 amino acids. The germline V gene has CDR1 MNHEY and CDR2 SVGAGI. The V gene lost 6 bases and the J gene lost 4 bases, with 15 bases spanning the gap.

The chain uses TRBV10-2 and TRBJ1-1; tentatively, D is TRBD1 (5 bases). The CDR3 has 12 residues. Per germline, CDR1 WSHSY and CDR2 SAAADI. V was shortened by 2 bases and J by 10 bases, with 11 bases between the two germline ends. The CDR3 protein is CASSEVGVRAFF. CDR3 coding DNA: TGCGCCAGCAGTGAGGTAGGGGTTCGAGCTTTCTTT.

As DNA, the CDR3 is TGTGCCAGCAGCCCGAGAGGTGGGGGCTTAACTGAAGCTTTCTTT. This codes for CASSPRGGGLTEAFF. The V gene is TRBV9, the J gene TRBJ1-1, with D perhaps TRBD1 (6 bases). The length of the CDR3 is 15 residues. In germline, CDR1 is SGDLS, CDR2 YYNGEE. V was cut by 4 bases and J by 5 bases, with 18 bases left in between.

The rearrangement joins TRBV15 to TRBJ2-2; unclear D gene. The CDR3 covers 15 residues. The germline V gene encodes CDR1 LNHNV and CDR2 YYDKDF (reference sequence). Trimming removed 1 base at V and 7 bases at J, with 13 bases between. CDR3 loop: CATSRGVGWGGELFF. CDR3 sequence (DNA): TGTGCCACCAGCAGAGGAGTGGGGTGGGGCGGGGAGCTGTTTTTT.

This chain joins TRBV12-1 and TRBJ2-3; the DNA was not used to check the table's D call, TRBD2. TRBV12-1 has pseudogene status. The CDR3 is made up of 16 amino acids. CDR3 DNA: TGTTCCAGCAGCCTAAGACTAGCGGGGGCCACAGATACGCAGTATTTT. This codes for CSSSLRLAGATDTQYF.